A selection of T cell receptor beta chains follows, all from one sample in a study of T-cell reconstitution after alpha-beta-depleted transplantation in children. One entry per CDR3 protein results from TCRdb running MiXCR on the PCR reads. The data hold 610,000 or so distinct CDR3 sequences, with about a quarter observed a single time. The material was PBMCs, obtained before TCRalphabeta/CD19-depleted stem cell transplant. These receptors all stem from a boy under two years old with Wiskott-Aldrich syndrome, due to receive a stem cell transplant. The CDR3 runs from the conserved cysteine through the conserved F or W. D genes are given only for firm matches. A clone size is listed for some rows: how often the clone was seen (once, few, many), or a class if it is expanded.

v_gene: TRBV6-5
abundance: -
j_gene: TRBJ1-2
d_gene: TRBD1
CDR3aa: CASTRQGYGYTF
CDR3nt: TGTGCCAGCACTAGACAGGGTTATGGCTACACCTTC

v_gene: TRBV12-3/TRBV12-4
abundance: -
j_gene: TRBJ1-5
d_gene: -
CDR3aa: CASSLVGGAQPQHF
CDR3nt: TGTGCCAGCAGTTTAGTGGGAGGGGCTCAGCCCCAGCATTTT

v_gene: TRBV15
abundance: -
j_gene: TRBJ1-1
d_gene: -
CDR3aa: CATSTQVDTEAFF
CDR3nt: TGTGCCACCAGCACTCAGGTGGACACTGAAGCTTTCTTT

v_gene: TRBV5-5
abundance: -
j_gene: TRBJ2-2
d_gene: -
CDR3aa: CASSLLWAVGTGELFF
CDR3nt: TGTGCCAGCAGCTTGCTATGGGCGGTGGGCACCGGGGAGCTGTTTTTT

v_gene: TRBV28
abundance: -
j_gene: TRBJ1-5
d_gene: -
CDR3aa: CASIGGGVTNQPQHF
CDR3nt: TGTGCCAGCATCGGCGGGGGGGTGACCAATCAGCCCCAGCATTTT

v_gene: TRBV12-3/TRBV12-4
abundance: few
j_gene: TRBJ2-5
d_gene: -
CDR3aa: CASSARGAPETQYF
CDR3nt: TGTGCCAGCAGTGCCAGGGGGGCGCCGGAGACCCAGTACTTC

v_gene: TRBV19
abundance: few
j_gene: TRBJ2-4
d_gene: TRBD1
CDR3aa: CASSSRQGGKNIQYF
CDR3nt: TGTGCCAGTAGTAGCAGACAGGGGGGCAAAAACATTCAGTACTTC

v_gene: TRBV24-1
abundance: once
j_gene: TRBJ2-3
d_gene: -
CDR3aa: CATSDVAADTQYF
CDR3nt: TGTGCCACCAGTGACGTGGCTGCAGATACGCAGTATTTT

v_gene: TRBV4-1
abundance: -
j_gene: TRBJ1-6
d_gene: -
CDR3aa: CASSPPSGASSYNSPLHF
CDR3nt: TGCGCCAGCAGCCCACCGTCCGGGGCCAGCTCCTATAATTCACCCCTCCACTTT

v_gene: TRBV5-4
abundance: -
j_gene: TRBJ2-4
d_gene: TRBD2
CDR3aa: CASSPTSGKGTKNIQYF
CDR3nt: TGTGCCAGCAGCCCGACTAGCGGGAAGGGGACCAAAAACATTCAGTACTTC

v_gene: TRBV5-1
abundance: -
j_gene: TRBJ1-2
d_gene: -
CDR3aa: CASSLVGGANYGYTF
CDR3nt: TGCGCCAGCAGCTTGGTAGGGGGAGCTAACTATGGCTACACCTTC

v_gene: TRBV24-1
abundance: -
j_gene: TRBJ1-5
d_gene: -
CDR3aa: CATSDPDRRSNQPQHF
CDR3nt: TGTGCCACCAGTGACCCTGACAGGAGGAGCAATCAGCCCCAGCATTTT

v_gene: TRBV19
abundance: -
j_gene: TRBJ2-1
d_gene: TRBD1
CDR3aa: CASSPRTGVLNEQFF
CDR3nt: TGTGCCAGTTCACCCCGGACAGGGGTACTCAATGAGCAGTTCTTC

v_gene: TRBV9
abundance: -
j_gene: TRBJ2-2
d_gene: -
CDR3aa: CASSVDPGATITGELFF
CDR3nt: TGTGCCAGCAGCGTAGATCCGGGAGCCACTATCACCGGGGAGCTGTTTTTT

v_gene: TRBV12-3/TRBV12-4
abundance: once
j_gene: TRBJ2-5
d_gene: -
CDR3aa: CASSTSLWETQYF
CDR3nt: TGTGCCAGCAGCACTAGTTTGTGGGAGACCCAGTACTTC

v_gene: TRBV12-3/TRBV12-4
abundance: -
j_gene: TRBJ2-1
d_gene: TRBD2
CDR3aa: CTSSLAGLAGALGYEQFF
CDR3nt: TGTACCAGCAGTTTAGCGGGACTAGCGGGGGCACTAGGCTATGAGCAGTTCTTC

v_gene: TRBV12-3/TRBV12-4
abundance: -
j_gene: TRBJ1-5
d_gene: -
CDR3aa: CASSLKGNQPQHF
CDR3nt: TGTGCCAGCAGTTTAAAGGGCAATCAGCCCCAGCATTTT

v_gene: TRBV27
abundance: -
j_gene: TRBJ2-3
d_gene: TRBD1
CDR3aa: CASSPGGDRSTDTQYF
CDR3nt: TGTGCCAGCAGCCCAGGTGGGGACAGATCCACAGATACGCAGTATTTT

v_gene: TRBV12-3/TRBV12-4
abundance: few
j_gene: TRBJ2-2
d_gene: -
CDR3aa: CASSSRGEAGELFF
CDR3nt: TGTGCCAGCAGTTCAAGGGGAGAGGCAGGGGAGCTGTTTTTT

v_gene: TRBV7-2
abundance: -
j_gene: TRBJ2-7
d_gene: -
CDR3aa: CASSLALSAYEQYF
CDR3nt: TGTGCCAGCAGCTTAGCGCTGTCAGCCTACGAGCAGTACTTC

v_gene: TRBV29-1
abundance: few
j_gene: TRBJ2-1
d_gene: -
CDR3aa: CSVEKLESYNEQFF
CDR3nt: TGCAGCGTTGAAAAGTTGGAGTCTTACAATGAGCAGTTCTTC

v_gene: TRBV11-2
abundance: -
j_gene: TRBJ1-2
d_gene: TRBD1
CDR3aa: CASSLVTGDRYTF
CDR3nt: TGTGCCAGCAGCTTAGTTACAGGGGACCGGTACACCTTC

v_gene: TRBV5-4
abundance: few
j_gene: TRBJ2-1
d_gene: -
CDR3aa: CASSTGSPSYNEQFF
CDR3nt: TGTGCCAGCAGCACCGGGTCTCCGTCCTACAATGAGCAGTTCTTC

v_gene: TRBV19
abundance: few
j_gene: TRBJ2-7
d_gene: -
CDR3aa: CASSKLQGLIYEQYF
CDR3nt: TGTGCCAGTAGTAAACTACAGGGCCTAATCTACGAGCAGTACTTC

v_gene: TRBV10-3
abundance: -
j_gene: TRBJ2-5
d_gene: TRBD2
CDR3aa: CAISESPTSRETQYF
CDR3nt: TGTGCCATCAGTGAGTCCCCGACTAGCAGGGAGACCCAGTACTTC

v_gene: TRBV7-8
abundance: few
j_gene: TRBJ2-1
d_gene: -
CDR3aa: CASSLAASGRRF
CDR3nt: TGTGCCAGCAGCTTAGCTGCATCGGGGCGACGCTTC

v_gene: TRBV24-1
abundance: -
j_gene: TRBJ1-2
d_gene: -
CDR3aa: CATSDPSITGTNYHGYTF
CDR3nt: TGTGCCACCAGTGATCCGTCCATAACAGGGACGAATTATCACGGCTACACCTTC

v_gene: TRBV5-1
abundance: -
j_gene: TRBJ1-6
d_gene: -
CDR3aa: CASSLGPAANSPLHF
CDR3nt: TGCGCCAGCAGCTTGGGGCCGGCGGCAAATTCACCCCTCCACTTT

v_gene: TRBV20-1
abundance: -
j_gene: TRBJ2-5
d_gene: -
CDR3aa: CSARKGSGLETQYF
CDR3nt: TGCAGTGCTAGAAAGGGATCGGGTTTGGAGACCCAGTACTTC

v_gene: TRBV20-1
abundance: -
j_gene: TRBJ2-5
d_gene: TRBD2
CDR3aa: CSAIMTSGRSLTQYF
CDR3nt: TGCAGTGCTATAATGACTAGCGGGAGATCCCTTACCCAGTACTTC

v_gene: TRBV20-1
abundance: -
j_gene: TRBJ2-7
d_gene: TRBD2
CDR3aa: CSARARAGGPHEQYF
CDR3nt: TGCAGTGCTAGAGCCCGAGCGGGAGGGCCCCACGAGCAGTACTTC

v_gene: TRBV5-1
abundance: few
j_gene: TRBJ2-7
d_gene: -
CDR3aa: CASSLGSGDNHEQYF
CDR3nt: TGCGCCAGCAGCTTGGGGTCAGGGGACAACCACGAGCAGTACTTC

v_gene: TRBV29-1
abundance: -
j_gene: TRBJ2-2
d_gene: TRBD2
CDR3aa: CSVLPSGSSSGELFF
CDR3nt: TGCAGCGTCCTGCCTAGCGGGAGCTCATCCGGGGAGCTGTTTTTT

v_gene: TRBV5-1
abundance: -
j_gene: TRBJ2-2
d_gene: TRBD1
CDR3aa: CASSLVQGAFTGELFF
CDR3nt: TGCGCCAGCAGCTTGGTACAGGGGGCCTTCACCGGGGAGCTGTTTTTT

v_gene: TRBV11-1
abundance: -
j_gene: TRBJ1-1
d_gene: -
CDR3aa: CASSLGTGYQRVASEAFF
CDR3nt: TGTGCCAGCAGCTTAGGCACAGGCTATCAAAGGGTCGCATCTGAAGCTTTCTTT

v_gene: TRBV5-1
abundance: few
j_gene: TRBJ2-7
d_gene: TRBD2
CDR3aa: CASSFYTSASYEQYF
CDR3nt: TGCGCCAGCAGCTTCTATACTAGCGCATCCTACGAGCAGTACTTC

v_gene: TRBV20-1
abundance: -
j_gene: TRBJ2-7
d_gene: TRBD2
CDR3aa: CSAPGRVAGSYEQYF
CDR3nt: TGCAGTGCCCCCGGGAGGGTAGCGGGCTCCTACGAGCAGTACTTC

v_gene: TRBV7-2
abundance: -
j_gene: TRBJ2-5
d_gene: TRBD2
CDR3aa: CASTLMTSGGETQYF
CDR3nt: TGTGCCAGCACCCTGATGACTAGCGGGGGAGAGACCCAGTACTTC

v_gene: TRBV5-1
abundance: -
j_gene: TRBJ2-3
d_gene: TRBD1
CDR3aa: CASSLSSRGRTDTQYF
CDR3nt: TGCGCCAGCAGCTTGAGTAGTAGGGGGCGCACAGATACGCAGTATTTT

v_gene: TRBV7-3
abundance: -
j_gene: TRBJ2-1
d_gene: TRBD2
CDR3aa: CASSLTGVRTRFIHEQFF
CDR3nt: TGTGCCAGCAGCTTAACGGGGGTTAGGACTAGATTCATCCATGAGCAGTTCTTC

v_gene: TRBV5-1
abundance: few
j_gene: TRBJ2-7
d_gene: -
CDR3aa: CASTRDGSYEQYF
CDR3nt: TGCGCCAGCACCCGGGACGGTTCCTACGAGCAGTACTTC

v_gene: TRBV2
abundance: -
j_gene: TRBJ1-6
d_gene: -
CDR3aa: CASTPGRTRLNSPLHF
CDR3nt: TGTGCCAGCACCCCGGGAAGGACAAGGCTTAATTCACCCCTCCACTTT

v_gene: TRBV12-3/TRBV12-4
abundance: -
j_gene: TRBJ2-1
d_gene: TRBD2
CDR3aa: CASSLSRRLAGYSYNEQFF
CDR3nt: TGTGCCAGCAGTCTTTCGCGTAGACTAGCGGGGTACTCCTACAATGAGCAGTTCTTC

v_gene: TRBV5-1
abundance: few
j_gene: TRBJ2-1
d_gene: -
CDR3aa: CASSLKYNEQFF
CDR3nt: TGCGCCAGCAGCTTGAAGTATAATGAGCAGTTCTTC

v_gene: TRBV10-3
abundance: few
j_gene: TRBJ2-1
d_gene: TRBD1
CDR3aa: CAINAQGAENEQFF
CDR3nt: TGTGCCATCAACGCACAGGGGGCGGAAAATGAGCAGTTCTTC

v_gene: TRBV18
abundance: few
j_gene: TRBJ1-2
d_gene: -
CDR3aa: CASSHGQSYGYTF
CDR3nt: TGTGCCAGCTCCCACGGACAGAGCTATGGCTACACCTTC